What follows are 5 T cell receptor beta chains derived from one specimen sequenced in a study of blood T cell repertoires in COVID-19. Sequencing was performed with immunoSEQ multiplex PCR; in TCRdb, only in-frame clones are kept and a portion is missing. The sample lists about 440,000 clones, 70% to 90% occurring once. Sequencing input: PBMCs or T cells enriched from blood (not recorded which). The source is a woman aged 18-29 years with acute COVID-19.

This chain connects TRBV30 to TRBJ2-5; D gene ambiguous. Germline CDR1 and CDR2: GTSNPN and SVGIG (reference sequence). V dropped 5 bases and J dropped 1 base, with 11 bases sitting between them. The CDR3 totals 13 residues. In DNA form, the CDR3 reads TGTGCCTGGTTCTCCCGAGGCCAAGAGACCCAGTACTTC. Protein product: CAWFSRGQETQYF.

This chain joins TRBV7-9 and TRBJ1-1; weak D call: TRBD1 (5 bases). CDR3 length: 11 amino acids. Trimming left V 7 bases short and J 7 bases short, with 10 bases between. Per the germline V gene, CDR1 is SEHNR and CDR2 is FQNEAQ (reference sequence). CDR3: CASTDGGEAFF. The DNA of the CDR3 is TGTGCCAGCACCGACGGGGGTGAAGCTTTCTTT.

V usage is TRBV19 and J usage is TRBJ2-7, with 8 bases identical to TRBD2. Looked up from germline, CDR1 is LNHDA and CDR2 is SQIVND (reference sequence). The V and J ends lost 2 bases and 2 bases, in that order; junction bases with no gene match: 2. The CDR3 is 14 amino acids. The CDR3 DNA sequence: TGTGCCAGTAGTATACGGGGGGGACCCTACGAGCAGTACTTC. Translation gives CASSIRGGPYEQYF. The full variable domain, with the rest looked up from reference TRBV19 and TRBJ2-7, is DGGITQSPKYLFRKEGQNVTLSCEQNLNHDAMYWYRQDPGQGLRLIYYSQIVNDFQKGDIAEGYSVSREKKESFPLTVTSAQKNPTAFYLCASSIRGGPYEQYFGPGTRLTVT.

The rearrangement uses TRBV6-1 and TRBJ2-7; D ambiguous. CDR1 and CDR2 (germline): MNHNS, SASEGT. The V gene lost 2 bases and the J gene lost 4 bases, with 9 bases spanning the gap. The CDR3 spans 13 residues. The CDR3 region has the DNA TGTGCCAGCAGTGAAAATGGCAGGTACGAGCAGTACTTC. It is translated as CASSENGRYEQYF.

This chain links TRBV2 with TRBJ2-1; 9 bases are shared with TRBD2. Per the germline V gene, CDR1 is SNHLY and CDR2 is FYNNEI. Trimming removed 3 bases from V and 7 bases from J; junction bases left unmatched: 7. The CDR3 sequence is 15 residues long. The CDR3 protein is CASSEAGGLSNEQFF. Here the CDR3 DNA reads TGTGCCAGCAGTGAGGCGGGGGGGCTATCTAATGAGCAGTTCTTC.